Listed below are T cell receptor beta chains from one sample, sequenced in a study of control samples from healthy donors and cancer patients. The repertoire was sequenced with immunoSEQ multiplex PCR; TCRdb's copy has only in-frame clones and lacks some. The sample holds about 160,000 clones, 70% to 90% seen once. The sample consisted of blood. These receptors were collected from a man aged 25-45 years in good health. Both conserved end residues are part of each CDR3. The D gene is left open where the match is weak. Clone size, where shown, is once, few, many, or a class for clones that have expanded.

CDR3: CASSGTETDTQYF; DNA: TGTGCCAGCAGTGGGACAGAGACAGATACGCAGTATTTT; size: -; V: TRBV6-4; D: -; length: 13; J: TRBJ2-3
CDR3: CASNKDRDYEQYF; DNA: TGTGCCAGCAATAAGGACAGGGACTACGAGCAGTACTTC; size: -; V: TRBV2; D: TRBD1; length: 13; J: TRBJ2-7
CDR3: CASSAKWSSYEQYF; DNA: TGTGCCAGCAGCGCCAAGTGGTCCTCCTACGAGCAGTACTTC; size: -; V: TRBV7-2; D: -; length: 14; J: TRBJ2-7
CDR3: CASSPGRGARETQYF; DNA: TGCGCCAGCAGCCCTGGGCGGGGGGCGAGGGAGACCCAGTACTTC; size: -; V: TRBV5-1; D: TRBD2; length: 15; J: TRBJ2-5
CDR3: CASSPRVDPGELFF; DNA: TGTGCCAGCAGCCCCCGGGTGGACCCCGGGGAGCTGTTTTTT; size: -; V: TRBV9; D: -; length: 14; J: TRBJ2-2
CDR3: CASSYGDSIYF; DNA: TGTGCCAGCAGTTACGGGGACAGTATATATTTT; size: -; V: TRBV6-5; D: TRBD1; length: 11; J: TRBJ1-3
CDR3: CASSWRGPRGTDTQYF; DNA: TGTGCCAGCAGTTGGCGCGGGCCCCGCGGCACAGATACGCAGTATTTT; size: -; V: TRBV6-5; D: -; length: 16; J: TRBJ2-3
CDR3: CSVEGGYQETQYF; DNA: TGCAGCGTTGAGGGGGGGTACCAAGAGACCCAGTACTTC; size: few; V: TRBV29-1; D: TRBD2; length: 13; J: TRBJ2-5
CDR3: CASSPQADYEQYF; DNA: TGTGCCAGCTCACCACAAGCCGATTACGAGCAGTACTTC; size: -; V: TRBV18; D: -; length: 13; J: TRBJ2-7
CDR3: CASSFTGDNEKLFF; DNA: TGTGCCAGCAGCTTTACCGGGGATAATGAAAAACTGTTTTTT; size: once; V: TRBV7-9; D: -; length: 14; J: TRBJ1-4
CDR3: CASSTGQPNTEAFF; DNA: TGTGCCAGTAGTACAGGACAGCCGAACACTGAAGCTTTCTTT; size: -; V: TRBV19; D: -; length: 14; J: TRBJ1-1
CDR3: CASSENGQPQHF; DNA: TGCGCCAGCAGTGAGAACGGCCAGCCCCAGCATTTT; size: -; V: TRBV10-2; D: -; length: 12; J: TRBJ1-5
CDR3: CASFLTGGSNNEQFF; DNA: TGCGCCAGCTTTCTGACAGGGGGAAGCAACAATGAGCAGTTCTTC; size: -; V: TRBV10-2; D: TRBD1; length: 15; J: TRBJ2-1
CDR3: CASSIAILALGSYNEQFF; DNA: TGTGCCAGTAGTATAGCGATACTAGCGCTCGGGTCCTACAATGAGCAGTTCTTC; size: -; V: TRBV19; D: TRBD2; length: 18; J: TRBJ2-1
CDR3: CASTSGTSSSYEQYF; DNA: TGTGCCAGCACCTCGGGGACCTCGAGCTCCTACGAGCAGTACTTC; size: -; V: TRBV6-5; D: -; length: 15; J: TRBJ2-7
CDR3: CASSDGGIRTEKLFF; DNA: TGTGCCAGCAGTGATGGTGGGATTAGAACGGAAAAACTGTTTTTT; size: few; V: TRBV6-1; D: -; length: 15; J: TRBJ1-4
CDR3: CASSQNSMDSPQETQYF; DNA: TGTGCCAGCAGCCAAAACAGTATGGACAGCCCGCAAGAGACCCAGTACTTC; size: -; V: TRBV7-6; D: -; length: 17; J: TRBJ2-5
CDR3: CASSQQADSYEQYF; DNA: TGTGCCAGCAGCCAACAAGCGGATTCCTACGAGCAGTACTTC; size: -; V: TRBV11-2; D: -; length: 14; J: TRBJ2-7
CDR3: CASSSPRGRSVGEQFF; DNA: TGTGCCAGCAGTTCCCCCCGGGGGCGCAGTGTAGGTGAGCAGTTCTTC; size: -; V: TRBV28; D: -; length: 16; J: TRBJ2-1
CDR3: CASSLGTSGRTGELFF; DNA: TGTGCCAGCAGTTTAGGGACTAGCGGAAGAACCGGGGAGCTGTTTTTT; size: once; V: TRBV28; D: TRBD2; length: 16; J: TRBJ2-2
CDR3: CASMGDEKLFF; DNA: TGTGCCAGCATGGGAGATGAAAAACTGTTTTTT; size: once; V: TRBV28; D: -; length: 11; J: TRBJ1-4
CDR3: CASSLAGSSYNEQFF; DNA: TGTGCCAGCAGCTTAGCGGGCAGCTCCTACAATGAGCAGTTCTTC; size: once; V: TRBV7-3; D: -; length: 15; J: TRBJ2-1
CDR3: CASSQDLGSASNQPQHF; DNA: TGCGCCAGCAGCCAAGATCTAGGGTCAGCTAGCAATCAGCCCCAGCATTTT; size: -; V: TRBV4-3; D: -; length: 17; J: TRBJ1-5
CDR3: CSVAPRSSYNEQFF; DNA: TGCAGCGTTGCCCCGAGGAGCTCCTACAATGAGCAGTTCTTC; size: -; V: TRBV29-1; D: -; length: 14; J: TRBJ2-1
CDR3: CASSEVWGSNQPQHF; DNA: TGTGCCAGCAGTGAAGTCTGGGGGAGCAATCAGCCCCAGCATTTT; size: -; V: TRBV6-1; D: -; length: 15; J: TRBJ1-5
CDR3: CASSFRPSNTEAFF; DNA: TGTGCCAGCAGCTTTCGTCCGTCGAACACTGAAGCTTTCTTT; size: -; V: TRBV5-5; D: -; length: 14; J: TRBJ1-1
CDR3: CASRTGMDRGYTF; DNA: TGTGCCAGCAGGACAGGAATGGATCGTGGCTACACCTTC; size: -; V: TRBV27; D: -; length: 13; J: TRBJ1-2
CDR3: CASTSRAANSPLHF; DNA: TGTGCCAGTACCTCGAGGGCAGCAAATTCACCCCTCCACTTT; size: -; V: TRBV19; D: -; length: 14; J: TRBJ1-6
CDR3: CAIRNGTATNEKLFF; DNA: TGTGCCATCAGAAACGGCACTGCAACTAATGAAAAACTGTTTTTT; size: -; V: TRBV10-3; D: -; length: 15; J: TRBJ1-4
CDR3: CASSSGQSPRGYTF; DNA: TGTGCCAGTAGTTCCGGCCAGTCCCCGAGAGGCTACACCTTC; size: once; V: TRBV19; D: -; length: 14; J: TRBJ1-2
CDR3: CASSQDGTGVHEQYF; DNA: TGTGCCAGCAGCCAAGACGGGACAGGGGTCCACGAGCAGTACTTC; size: -; V: TRBV7-9; D: TRBD1; length: 15; J: TRBJ2-7
CDR3: CASSATGGNEKLFF; DNA: TGTGCCAGCAGCGCCACAGGTGGTAATGAAAAACTGTTTTTT; size: -; V: TRBV9; D: -; length: 14; J: TRBJ1-4
CDR3: CASSLALSGGQFF; DNA: TGTGCCAGCAGTTTAGCGCTGAGTGGAGGACAGTTCTTC; size: -; V: TRBV12-3/TRBV12-4; D: -; length: 13; J: TRBJ2-1
CDR3: CASSLRIQAFF; DNA: TGTGCCAGCAGTTTACGCATACAAGCTTTCTTT; size: -; V: TRBV12-3/TRBV12-4; D: -; length: 11; J: TRBJ1-1
CDR3: CASSYSPGHSTPLHF; DNA: TGTGCCAGCAGTTACTCGCCGGGACATTCTACGCCCCTCCACTTT; size: -; V: TRBV6-2/TRBV6-3; D: -; length: 15; J: TRBJ1-6
CDR3: CASSYKVAYGYTF; DNA: TGTGCCAGCAGTTACAAGGTAGCCTATGGCTACACCTTC; size: once; V: TRBV6-2/TRBV6-3; D: -; length: 13; J: TRBJ1-2
CDR3: CASSLGRGAQEKLFF; DNA: TGTGCCAGCAGCTTAGGGCGGGGGGCGCAGGAAAAACTGTTTTTT; size: -; V: TRBV7-9; D: -; length: 15; J: TRBJ1-4
CDR3: CAISGRQQLEAFF; DNA: TGTGCCATCAGTGGGCGGCAGCAGCTTGAAGCTTTCTTT; size: -; V: TRBV10-3; D: -; length: 13; J: TRBJ1-1
CDR3: CASSYSRDRGEETQYF; DNA: TGTGCCAGCAGTTACTCGAGGGACAGGGGAGAAGAGACCCAGTACTTC; size: -; V: TRBV6-6; D: TRBD1; length: 16; J: TRBJ2-5
CDR3: CASSQDWASGSRYEQFF; DNA: TGCGCCAGCAGCCAAGATTGGGCTAGCGGGAGCAGGTATGAGCAGTTCTTC; size: -; V: TRBV4-3; D: TRBD2; length: 17; J: TRBJ2-1
CDR3: CASSFQNEQFF; DNA: TGTGCCAGCAGTTTTCAGAATGAGCAGTTCTTC; size: -; V: TRBV6-2/TRBV6-3; D: -; length: 11; J: TRBJ2-1
CDR3: CASVGTSGGKDTQYF; DNA: TGTGCCAGCGTAGGGACTAGCGGGGGGAAAGATACGCAGTATTTT; size: -; V: TRBV6-5; D: TRBD2; length: 15; J: TRBJ2-3
CDR3: CASSFGLGQGWGNQPQHF; DNA: TGTGCCAGCAGCTTTGGCCTGGGACAGGGCTGGGGAAATCAGCCCCAGCATTTT; size: once; V: TRBV5-6; D: TRBD1; length: 18; J: TRBJ1-5
CDR3: CATSPRDSKNIQYF; DNA: TGTGCCACCAGCCCCCGGGACAGCAAAAACATTCAGTACTTC; size: -; V: TRBV15; D: TRBD1; length: 14; J: TRBJ2-4
CDR3: CASDEGAETQYF; DNA: TGTGCCAGCGATGAGGGGGCGGAGACCCAGTACTTC; size: -; V: TRBV2; D: TRBD1; length: 12; J: TRBJ2-5
CDR3: CASSLGLAGYNEQFF; DNA: TGTGCCAGCAGCTTAGGACTAGCGGGATACAATGAGCAGTTCTTC; size: -; V: TRBV13; D: TRBD2; length: 15; J: TRBJ2-1